What follows are 8 T cell receptor beta chains derived from one specimen sequenced in a study of CD8+ T cells in alopecia areata. Treatment of the sample: oral pan-JAK inhibitor, 5-10 mg twice daily. Sequencing relied on a cDNA template that was reverse transcribed from extracted RNA. The assay was immunoSEQ multiplex PCR, and TCRdb's table has in-frame clones only and misses some. Of 85,000 to 110,000 clones in the sample, more than 75% were seen once. The starting material was CD8+ T cells sorted from blood, obtained at approximately week 30, from a patient treated with tofacitinib. The receptors come from a human donor with alopecia areata.

V gene TRBV6-5 combines with J gene TRBJ2-7; 7 bases align to TRBD2. V lost 2 bases, J lost 5 bases, and 6 bases stayed unmatched. Germline V gives CDR1 MNHEY, CDR2 SVGAGI. The CDR3 is 14 amino acids. CDR3: CASSYGGTINEQYF. The CDR3 coding sequence is TGTGCCAGCAGTTACGGAGGGACTATCAACGAGCAGTACTTC.

This clone has a handful of counts. V gene TRBV28 combines with J gene TRBJ2-7, with unresolved D. The V end lost 4 bases, the J end lost 4 bases, and 29 bases lay between the germline ends. CDR3 size: 19 residues. The germline CDR1 and CDR2 sequences are MDHEN and SYDVKM. The CDR3 DNA is TGTGCCAGCAGTTCCGACCCTTTAAGTCGGGCAGACGGACGTTACGAGCAGTACTTC. Translated, it gives CASSSDPLSRADGRYEQYF.

This chain connects TRBV7-6 to TRBJ1-1, with no clear D. Germline CDR1 reads SGHVS; CDR2 reads FNYEAQ. This CDR3 is built from 13 residues. V was shortened by 0 bases and J by 8 bases, with 10 bases between the two germline ends. This chain's CDR3 is CASSLASGAEAFF. The CDR3 bases are TGTGCCAGCAGCTTAGCGTCGGGTGCCGAAGCTTTCTTT.

The chain joins TRBV6-5 to TRBJ2-7, with TRBD1 matching over 8 bases. Per germline, CDR1 MNHEY and CDR2 SVGAGI. The V and J ends lost 0 bases and 2 bases, in that order; junction bases with no gene match: 6. This CDR3 has 16 amino acids. In nucleotides, the CDR3 is TGTGCCAGCAGTTACTCGTTGTTGACAGGGGCCTACGAGCAGTACTTC. Amino acids: CASSYSLLTGAYEQYF.

V usage is TRBV30 and J usage is TRBJ2-1, with D hard to call. V was pared by 2 bases and J by 3 bases, with 11 bases between. CDR3 length: 14 amino acids. Germline CDR1 and CDR2: GTSNPN and SVGIG (reference sequence). The DNA for the CDR3 is TGTGCCTGGAGTCATAAACTAAACTACAATGAGCAGTTCTTC. It translates to CAWSHKLNYNEQFF.

The chain is built from TRBV27 and TRBJ1-5, with D uncertain. The CDR3 has 14 amino acids. The V gene's germline CDR1 is MNHEY and CDR2 SMNVEV (reference sequence). V lost 6 bases to trimming and J lost 2 bases, with 11 bases between them. CDR3 in DNA: TGTGCCAGCAGGCGAGTCGGGGGCAATCAGCCCCAGCATTTT. Translated: CASRRVGGNQPQHF.

The chain links TRBV29-1 to TRBJ2-7; 7 bases line up with TRBD2. Losses at the gene ends were 1 base for V and 0 bases for J; bases not matched to a gene: 3. From germline, CDR1 is SQVTM and CDR2 ANQGSEA. The CDR3 spans 14 residues. The CDR3 DNA is TGCAGCGTTGAAGTACGCGGGAGCTCCTACGAGCAGTACTTC. This gives the protein CSVEVRGSSYEQYF.

The chain links TRBV7-2 to TRBJ2-7; D is perhaps TRBD1 (5 bases). Trimming removed 5 bases from V and 2 bases from J, with 10 bases in between. There are 13 residues in the CDR3. CDR1 SGHTA and CDR2 FQGNSA come from the germline V gene. The CDR3 region is CASSPTVAYEQYF. The CDR3 bases are TGTGCCAGCAGCCCGACAGTAGCCTACGAGCAGTACTTC.